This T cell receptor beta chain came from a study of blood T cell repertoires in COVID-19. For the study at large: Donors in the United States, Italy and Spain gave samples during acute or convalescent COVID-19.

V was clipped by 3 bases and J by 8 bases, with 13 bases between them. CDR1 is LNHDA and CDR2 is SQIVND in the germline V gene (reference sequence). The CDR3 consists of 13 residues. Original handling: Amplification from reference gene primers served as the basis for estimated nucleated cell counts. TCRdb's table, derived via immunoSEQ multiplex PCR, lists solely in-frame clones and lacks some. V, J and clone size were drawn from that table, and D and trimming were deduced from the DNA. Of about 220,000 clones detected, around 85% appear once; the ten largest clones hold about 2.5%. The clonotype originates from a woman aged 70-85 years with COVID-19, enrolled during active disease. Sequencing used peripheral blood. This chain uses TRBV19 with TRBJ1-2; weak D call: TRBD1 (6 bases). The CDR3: CASSITGGAGYTF. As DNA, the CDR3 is TGTGCCAGTAGTATCACGGGGGGCGCCGGCTACACCTTC.